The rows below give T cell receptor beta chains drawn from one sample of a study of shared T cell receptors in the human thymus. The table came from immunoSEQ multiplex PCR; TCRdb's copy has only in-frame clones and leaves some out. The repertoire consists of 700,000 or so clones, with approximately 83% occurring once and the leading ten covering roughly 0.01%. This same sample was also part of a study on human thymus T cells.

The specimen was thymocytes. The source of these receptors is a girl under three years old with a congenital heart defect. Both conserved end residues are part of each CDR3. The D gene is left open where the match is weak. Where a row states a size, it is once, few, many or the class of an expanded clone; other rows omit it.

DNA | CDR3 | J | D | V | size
TGTGCCAGCAGCCAAGTTGGGCAGGGAGGTTCACCCCTCCACTTT | CASSQVGQGGSPLHF | TRBJ1-6 | NA | TRBV14 | NA
TGTGCCAGCAGCGGAACCGGGACAGGGTTCTCACCCCTCCACTTT | CASSGTGTGFSPLHF | TRBJ1-6 | TRBD1 | TRBV7-2 | few
TGTGCCAGCAGTGGGGGCAGGTACTATGGCTACACCTTC | CASSGGRYYGYTF | TRBJ1-2 | NA | TRBV25-1 | NA
TGTGCCAGCAGCCCGACCCGGCAGGGGGGTAACTATGGCTACACCTTC | CASSPTRQGGNYGYTF | TRBJ1-2 | TRBD1 | TRBV9 | NA
TGCGCCAGCAGCCAAGTAGCCAGGGCCAGTAATTCACCCCTCCACTTT | CASSQVARASNSPLHF | TRBJ1-6 | NA | TRBV4-1 | once
TGTGCCAGCAGATCGGACAGGTCGGGGTGGGGAAACACCATATATTTT | CASRSDRSGWGNTIYF | TRBJ1-3 | TRBD1 | TRBV5-5 | NA
TGTGCCAGCGGTCAGACAGGGATCTACGAGCAGTACTTC | CASGQTGIYEQYF | TRBJ2-7 | TRBD1 | TRBV5-6 | NA
TGTGCCAGCAGGCGGAGCCCCTTAGCGGGGGGGCCTTGCACAGATACGCAGTATTTT | CASRRSPLAGGPCTDTQYF | TRBJ2-3 | TRBD2 | TRBV11-1 | NA
TGCGCCAGCAGCTTGGGGGGACAGGGAATTTACGAGCAGTACTTC | CASSLGGQGIYEQYF | TRBJ2-7 | TRBD1 | TRBV5-1 | NA
TGCACTAGGGACAGGCAACTTGAAGCTTTCTTT | CTRDRQLEAFF | TRBJ1-1 | TRBD1 | TRBV20-1 | few
TGCGCCAGCAGCCAACCCCGGCAGGGAAAAGCTGAAGCTTTCTTT | CASSQPRQGKAEAFF | TRBJ1-1 | NA | TRBV4-1 | NA
TGTGCCAGCAGTTTAGAGCCTCGCGGGGGAGTAGAAAACATTCAGTACTTC | CASSLEPRGGVENIQYF | TRBJ2-4 | TRBD2 | TRBV27 | NA
TGTGCCAGCAGTGAAGACAAAAGAAAGGGGGCCCCTGAAGCTTTCTTT | CASSEDKRKGAPEAFF | TRBJ1-1 | TRBD1 | TRBV6-1 | NA
TGTGCCAGTACCCCCCCCCGCAGGGCTTCTGGCTACACCTTC | CASTPPRRASGYTF | TRBJ1-2 | NA | TRBV19 | NA
TGTGCCAGCAGTTTACCTTTTATGTCGGGACACGGGTGGGCCAACTATGGCTACACCTTC | CASSLPFMSGHGWANYGYTF | TRBJ1-2 | NA | TRBV28 | NA
TGTGCCAGCCACAGGGGGCATAACTATGGCTACACCTTC | CASHRGHNYGYTF | TRBJ1-2 | TRBD1 | TRBV9 | NA
TGCGCCAGCAGCCTAATGGACAGGGGCTCTGGGGCCAACGTCCTGACTTTC | CASSLMDRGSGANVLTF | TRBJ2-6 | TRBD1 | TRBV4-1 | NA
TGTGCCAGCAGTGAACCCGTACACCGCTACAATGAGCAGTTCTTC | CASSEPVHRYNEQFF | TRBJ2-1 | NA | TRBV6-1 | NA
TGTGCCAGCAGTCCCTACCGGAAGCCTTACGGGACAGGGATTTCACCCCTCCACTTT | CASSPYRKPYGTGISPLHF | TRBJ1-6 | TRBD1 | TRBV28 | NA
TGTGCCAGCAGTTTAGAAGGGACAGGGGTACCCTACGAGCAGTACTTC | CASSLEGTGVPYEQYF | TRBJ2-7 | TRBD1 | TRBV27 | NA
TGCGCCAGCAGCCAGACCTCACAGGCTCCTGGAAACACCATATATTTT | CASSQTSQAPGNTIYF | TRBJ1-3 | NA | TRBV5-1 | NA
TGTGCCAGCAGCTTAAAACCTCGGGGGGCGACCAGGGCTGGGCAGTATTTT | CASSLKPRGATRAGQYF | TRBJ2-3 | NA | TRBV7-3 | NA
TGTGCCAGCAGCCGTGGACTAGCGGGGGGTACCAACACCGGGGAGCTGTTTTTT | CASSRGLAGGTNTGELFF | TRBJ2-2 | TRBD2 | TRBV7-8 | NA
TGTGCCAGCAGCTTAGGTCCGGGACAGACAACAACTAATGAAAAACTGTTTTTT | CASSLGPGQTTTNEKLFF | TRBJ1-4 | TRBD1 | TRBV7-9 | once
TGTGCCAGCAGCCGGACAGGTGTTACGATTAACTATGGCTACACCTTC | CASSRTGVTINYGYTF | TRBJ1-2 | TRBD1 | TRBV14 | NA
TGTGCCAGCAGCGTAGGCCCCTGGGCAGGTCTACGGGAGACCCAGTACTTC | CASSVGPWAGLRETQYF | TRBJ2-5 | NA | TRBV9 | NA
TGCGCCAGCAGCCAAGATCGGGGGGCGGACAGGGGGCTGAGAGGGACTGAAGCTTTCTTT | CASSQDRGADRGLRGTEAFF | TRBJ1-1 | TRBD1 | TRBV4-1 | NA
TGTGCCAGCAGCTTCCTATCCCTGCCCTCCTTC | CASSFLSLPSF | TRBJ2-7 | NA | TRBV7-9 | NA
TGTGCCAGCAGACCAAAGAGGGAGCCTACTAACTATGGCTACACCTTC | CASRPKREPTNYGYTF | TRBJ1-2 | NA | TRBV7-4 | NA
TGTGCCAGCAGCGGACGCACTAGCGGGGGGGGGCGCTCCTACAATGAGCAGTTCTTC | CASSGRTSGGGRSYNEQFF | TRBJ2-1 | TRBD2 | TRBV7-2 | NA
TGTGCCAGCAGCTTAATAGACGGGGGTGGGCTAAGGAATGAGCAGTTCTTC | CASSLIDGGGLRNEQFF | TRBJ2-1 | NA | TRBV7-9 | NA
TGTGCCAGCACCCACCTTAGAAGCAATCAGCCCCAGCATTTT | CASTHLRSNQPQHF | TRBJ1-5 | NA | TRBV28 | NA
TGCGCCAGTAGCCCCAAAGCGGCCCAGGGGTACAGGTATAGGTACGAGCAGTACTTC | CASSPKAAQGYRYRYEQYF | TRBJ2-7 | NA | TRBV4-3 | NA
TGTGCCAGCAGTTGGTTAGGCGTTAAAGACAGATCCTTTTCACCCCTCCACTTT | CASSWLGVKDRSFSPLHF | TRBJ1-6 | NA | TRBV28 | few
TGCAGCGATGGGCTGCGGGGTGCCCTCTCCTACAATGAGCAGTTCTTC | CSDGLRGALSYNEQFF | TRBJ2-1 | NA | TRBV29-1 | NA
TGTGCCAGCAGCTTCGGTTCTGGCTACACCTTC | CASSFGSGYTF | TRBJ1-2 | NA | TRBV7-2 | NA
TGTGCCACCAGCAGCCCCCGGTTCAGGGTTAACTATGGCTACACCTTC | CATSSPRFRVNYGYTF | TRBJ1-2 | NA | TRBV15 | NA
TGTGCCAGCAGTTTAGGGGGCGGCCTGGAGAACAATCAGCCCCAGCATTTT | CASSLGGGLENNQPQHF | TRBJ1-5 | NA | TRBV28 | NA
TGTGCCAGCAGCGATGGCCTGAATTCACCCCTCCACTTT | CASSDGLNSPLHF | TRBJ1-6 | NA | TRBV9 | few
TGTGCCAGCAGCTTGTATCCTAGCGGGGCCACCTACAATGAGCAGTTCTTC | CASSLYPSGATYNEQFF | TRBJ2-1 | TRBD2 | TRBV5-6 | NA
TGTGCCAGCAGCCTTGGACAGGGTGAGGACACTGAAGCTTTCTTT | CASSLGQGEDTEAFF | TRBJ1-1 | TRBD1 | TRBV13 | once
TGTGCCAGCAGTCTGCTAGCGCCAAGCTCCTACGAGCAGTACTTC | CASSLLAPSSYEQYF | TRBJ2-7 | NA | TRBV6-1 | few
TGCGCCAGCGCGCGGAGGGATCGGACAGATACGCAGTATTTT | CASARRDRTDTQYF | TRBJ2-3 | NA | TRBV5-1 | NA
TGTGCCACCAGCGACCGGTCTAGGGGGCCGTACCAAGAGACCCAGTACTTC | CATSDRSRGPYQETQYF | TRBJ2-5 | TRBD1 | TRBV15 | NA
TGTGCCAGCAGCTGTGGGACAGGGCATGAAAAACTGTTTTTT | CASSCGTGHEKLFF | TRBJ1-4 | TRBD1 | TRBV25-1 | NA
TGTGCCAGCAGCTTAACCCCCGAGGGGGCCCACTCTGGAAACACCATATATTTT | CASSLTPEGAHSGNTIYF | TRBJ1-3 | TRBD1 | TRBV7-9 | few
TGTGCCAGCAGTTTCGGGGGGACCTACACAGATACGCAGTATTTT | CASSFGGTYTDTQYF | TRBJ2-3 | TRBD2 | TRBV6-5 | NA
TGTGCCAGCAGTGAAAATGACCGGGACAGATGGGATCAGCCCCAGCATTTT | CASSENDRDRWDQPQHF | TRBJ1-5 | TRBD1 | TRBV25-1 | NA
TGCGCCAGCAGCCAAGGGGACCTGGCGGGGAAAATCACTGAAGCTTTCTTT | CASSQGDLAGKITEAFF | TRBJ1-1 | NA | TRBV4-1 | NA
TGTGCTAGCGCCGTTGGATCCAGGGAACCTAATGAAAAACTGTTTTTT | CASAVGSREPNEKLFF | TRBJ1-4 | NA | TRBV7-7 | NA
TGCGCCAGCAGCAGGGACAGGGACACTCAGCCCCAGCATTTT | CASSRDRDTQPQHF | TRBJ1-5 | TRBD1 | TRBV10-2 | NA